This T cell receptor (beta chain) stems from a study of cytomegalovirus exposure and HLA in healthy donors. Whole-study context: Genetic ancestry analysis placed 81% of the 398 donors that were genotyped in the Caucasian-associated cluster.

Germline V gives CDR1 LGHNA, CDR2 YSLEER. Trimming took 0 bases from V and 3 from J; bases not matched to a gene: 4. CDR3 length: 15 amino acids. PCR primers comprised 60 Vbeta and 13 Jbeta primers. Clones were read by immunoSEQ multiplex PCR, and TCRdb kept only the in-frame ones, dropping some. Here the sample spans some 180,000 clones, about 80% being singletons. In its sample, this clone was seen a few times. Its matching antigen is unknown. Study observations and caveats: The classifier, whose performance was assessed in both the original and validation cohorts, reportedly diagnosed cytomegalovirus status with high specificity and sensitivity. HLA allele associations emerged for around 15,000 TCR beta sequences in a later analysis, at 0.05 false discovery rate.

The V call is TRBV4-3, the J call TRBJ1-1; 7 bases match TRBD1. The sequenced sample was PBMCs. The TCR comes from a woman aged 25 to 39 in good health and CMV-seronegative. CDR3 protein: CASSQDPRGHTEAFF. As DNA, the CDR3 is TGCGCCAGCAGCCAAGATCCTAGGGGGCACACTGAAGCTTTCTTT.